This T cell receptor (beta chain) was retrieved from a study of blood T cells in healthy people across ages (dated by TCRdb to between 2015 and 2016). About the study as a whole: In model experiments, roughly one uniquely barcoded TCR beta cDNA molecule per two T cells was captured by template switching. Donors were grouped into four age groups: young (average approximately 16 years), middle-aged (39), aged (around 56) and long-lived (just over 80). Using deep sequencing normalized with unique cDNA molecular identifiers, the study measured how TCR beta repertoire diversity changes with age. The study analyzed two additional independent replicas of 1 million unique cDNA reads from the same blood draw for two donors, one aged 18 to 30 and one aged 80 or older. To avoid experimental bias, donors of different ages were distributed randomly across sequencing lanes. Broader findings and caveats from the paper: Observed TCR beta diversity correlated strongly with the percentage of naive T cells measured by flow cytometry. The CMV infection status of donors was not known, potentially confounding age-related changes in expanded clonotypes. Observed TCR beta diversity per million T cells fell roughly linearly with age, and a significant reduction was already apparent by age around 44. The long-lived group showed more naive CD4+ T cells, fewer expanded clones and increased TCR diversity than the aged group, suggesting age selection. Estimates of total diversity based on one million sequenced T cells were considered lower bounds and underestimates. Conclusive comparison of naive and antigen-experienced compartments was prevented by the profiling of bulk unsorted PBMCs.

For this clonotype: The specificity of this receptor is unknown. Per-nucleotide qualities are absent, and no much larger clonotype sits a single base away.

CDR1 and CDR2 (DFQATT, SNEGSKA) derive from the germline V gene (reference sequence). From the cysteine through the phenylalanine, the CDR3 covers 14 amino acids. Of all the DNA, just the CDR3 is kept, 42 bases in frame from base 1. V and J are trimmed by 4 bases and 5 bases, and the gene matches miss 7 bases of the junction. Donors were 39 systemically healthy Caucasian individuals from Russia aged roughly 6 to 100 years. Each donor gave around 9.8 milliliters of peripheral blood, collected into EDTA-treated Vacutainer tubes. Ficoll-Paque density-gradient centrifugation was used to isolate PBMCs, with at least 6.5 million per sample. Trizol reagent was used to extract total RNA from the PBMCs, yielding at least 6 micrograms per sample. The percentages of naive CD45RAhigh/CD27high T cells were determined by flow cytometry on a PBMC aliquot from every donor. The library was built by means of 5' RACE. This sample was sequenced with an Illumina HiSeq 2500. A second about 7 to 12 cycle PCR used a sample-barcoded 5' primer and a J-beta primer mix. A template-switch 5' adaptor carrying 12 random nucleotides introduced a unique molecular identifier onto each TCR beta cDNA molecule. Each sample yielded at least 2.5 million CDR3-containing paired-end reads. First-strand cDNA synthesis was performed from all RNA using the Mint cDNA synthesis kit, with priming by a TRBC-specific oligonucleotide. After uracil-DNA glycosylase treatment, a first 18-cycle PCR used universal primers M1SS and BC2_uni_R on all cDNA. Concerning the study's data processing: For normalization, 1 million high-quality reads, each with a distinct molecular identifier, were randomly selected from each sample. Reads with shared molecular identifiers were discarded instead of being binned into consensus sequences. MiTCR, with a Q25 quality threshold and the strictest error-elimination algorithm, was used for CDR3 identification, clonotype clustering and error correction. A nonparametric unseen species model with Euler transformation was used to estimate lower-bound total TCR beta diversity. Clones were called with MiXCR by TCRdb after fastp trimmed the public reads at Q25, and only in-frame beta chains were retained. Rows merge per CDR3 protein into single entries with the most common DNA and genes. The V and J calls and clone size come from TCRdb's table, not from the authors' own analysis. The sample contains hundreds of thousands of distinct CDR3 sequences, around 45% of them found a single time. Of the sample, approximately 18% is held by the ten largest clones.

The clonotype was recovered from a man older than 75 in good health. Input material: blood. The chain joins TRBV20-1 to TRBJ2-7, with 11 junctional bases fitting TRBD2. The nucleotides read TGCAGTGCTAAAGAACTAGCGGGAGTAAACGAGCAGTACTTC. This encodes CSAKELAGVNEQYF.